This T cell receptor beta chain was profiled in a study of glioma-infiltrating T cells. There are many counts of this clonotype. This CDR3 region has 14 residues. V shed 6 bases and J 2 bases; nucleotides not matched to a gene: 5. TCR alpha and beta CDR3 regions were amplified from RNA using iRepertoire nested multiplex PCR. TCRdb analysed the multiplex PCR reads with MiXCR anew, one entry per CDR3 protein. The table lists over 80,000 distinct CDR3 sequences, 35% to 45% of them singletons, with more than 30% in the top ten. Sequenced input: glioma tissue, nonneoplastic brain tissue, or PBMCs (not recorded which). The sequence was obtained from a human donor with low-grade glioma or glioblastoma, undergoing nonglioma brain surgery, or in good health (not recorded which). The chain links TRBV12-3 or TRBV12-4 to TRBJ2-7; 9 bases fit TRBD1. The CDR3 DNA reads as TGTGCCAGCAGGGCACAGGGGGCGGCCTACGAGCAGTACTTC. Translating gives CASRAQGAAYEQYF.